This entry concerns a single T cell receptor beta chain. The antigen is not known. The CDR3 loop spans 14 amino acids. In germline, CDR1 is MDHEN, CDR2 SYDVKM. The germline V and J ends were trimmed by 5 bases and 4 bases, with 14 bases remaining between them. Sampling of blood occurred at baseline, cycle 4 day 1, and cycle 7 day 1. The data are from a study of OX40 agonist ivuxolimab in advanced cancers. The wider study: The group had a mean age of about 65 years, ranged from 23 to 79, and was 80% to 90% male.

Study findings and constraints: By week 6 at 0.1 to 3.0 mg/kg, blood CD4+ and CD8+ T cells had expanded clonally.

Sequencing was performed with immunoSEQ multiplex PCR; in TCRdb, only in-frame clones are kept and a portion is missing. The sample yields tens of thousands of clones, 88% seen once. The sequenced sample was CD4+ or CD8+ T cells sorted from blood, obtained in a trial of the OX40 agonist ivuxolimab. The V call is TRBV28, the J call TRBJ2-5; a weak D match, TRBD1 (5 bases). The TCR sequence derives from an adult with an advanced solid tumor such as melanoma, head and neck, liver or kidney cancer. Here the CDR3 reads CASSTPAGPETQYF. As DNA, the CDR3 is TGTGCCAGCAGTACCCCGGCAGGGCCAGAGACCCAGTACTTC. The whole variable domain, filled in from reference TRBV28 and TRBJ2-5, reads DVKVTQSSRYLVKRTGEKVFLECVQDMDHENMFWYRQDPGLGLRLIYFSYDVKMKEKGDIPEGYSVSREKKERFSLILESASTNQTSMYLCASSTPAGPETQYFGPGTRLLVL.